What follows are 28 T cell receptor beta chains derived from one specimen sequenced in a study of cytomegalovirus exposure and HLA in healthy donors. PCR used 60 Vbeta primers and 13 Jbeta primers. This table comes from immunoSEQ multiplex PCR, and its TCRdb copy is limited to in-frame clones, with some not included. This table has tens of thousands of clones, around four fifths appearing once. Sequences were obtained from PBMCs. These TCRs come from a man aged 30 to 39 in good health and CMV-seronegative.

Remarks on this clone: One end of the junction is discordant with germline, which a read error may explain. This sequence joins TRBV15 and TRBJ2-4; TRBD1 agrees at 8 bases. CDR1 is LNHNV and CDR2 is YYDKDF in the germline V gene (reference sequence). The CDR3 runs 13 residues. CDR3 loop: CATSRVGQGFSDF. The CDR3 DNA reads TGTGCCACCAGCAGAGTCGGACAGGGTTTTTCGGACTTC.

The rearrangement joins TRBV6-1 to TRBJ2-4; D may be TRBD1 (5 bases). V shed 7 bases and J shed 7 bases, with 11 bases lying between them. The CDR3 covers 12 residues. Germline CDR1 MNHNS, CDR2 SASEGT. The CDR3 nucleotides read TGTGCCAGCACGGCAGGGTGGAACATTCAGTACTTC. It translates to CASTAGWNIQYF.

This rearrangement joins TRBV18 to TRBJ1-6; D may be TRBD1 (5 bases). The germline V and J ends were trimmed by 1 base and 3 bases, with 13 bases remaining between them. The CDR3 covers 17 residues. CDR1 and CDR2 (germline): KGHSH, LQKENI. The CDR3 loop reads CASSPLGDSYYNSPLHF. The CDR3 DNA reads TGTGCCAGCTCACCACTAGGTGACAGCTACTATAATTCACCCCTCCACTTT.

The genes are TRBV10-3 and TRBJ1-2, with 10 positions matching TRBD1. Losses at the gene ends were 2 bases for V and 6 bases for J; bases not matched to a gene: 9. The germline V gene has CDR1 ENHRY and CDR2 SYGVKD. The CDR3 contains 16 residues. This CDR3 reads CAISERTGGQGNGYTF. CDR3 nucleotide sequence: TGTGCCATCAGTGAGAGAACAGGGGGACAGGGGAATGGCTACACCTTC.

The chain uses TRBV4-1 and TRBJ2-7, with TRBD1 matching over 7 bases. Germline V gene sequence: CDR1 MGHRA, CDR2 YSYEKL. V lost 1 base and J lost 2; bases outside the gene matches: 8. This CDR3 contains 16 residues. The CDR3: CASSQVAGQATYEQYF. CDR3 DNA: TGCGCCAGCAGCCAAGTAGCAGGACAGGCCACCTACGAGCAGTACTTC.

The chain combines TRBV7-6 with TRBJ2-2; possibly TRBD1 for D (5 bases). This CDR3 contains 17 residues. The ends were cut back, 6 bases at V and 2 bases at J, with 19 bases in the middle. CDR1 SGHVS and CDR2 FNYEAQ come from the germline V gene. CDR3 in amino acids: CASSSSSDNFNTGELFF. The DNA for the CDR3 is TGTGCCAGCAGTTCCTCTTCGGACAACTTTAACACCGGGGAGCTGTTTTTT.

This clone was seen just once. V is TRBV6-5 and J is TRBJ1-3, with 9 positions matching TRBD1. V gave up 4 bases and J gave up 3 bases; unmatched junction bases: 7. Germline V gene sequence: CDR1 MNHEY, CDR2 SVGAGI. The CDR3 covers 16 residues. CDR3 protein: CASSSGTGRFGNTIYF. In DNA, the CDR3 is TGTGCCAGCAGTTCCGGGACAGGGCGTTTTGGAAACACCATATATTTT.

The chain is built from TRBV19 and TRBJ2-2, with D possibly matching TRBD2 (5 bases). This CDR3 is built from 12 residues. Trimming pared 4 bases from V and 7 bases from J, leaving 7 bases between. Germline-derived CDR1 and CDR2 are LNHDA and SQIVND (reference sequence). The CDR3 here is CASSTDYGELFF. CDR3 DNA sequence: TGTGCCAGTAGTACCGACTACGGGGAGCTGTTTTTT.

The CDR3 nucleotides read TGTGCCAGTAGTATTCGGACAGGGGAAAATGAAAAACTGTTTTTT. Translation gives CASSIRTGENEKLFF. J is TRBJ1-4 and V is TRBV19, with 9 bases identical to TRBD1. The V gene's germline CDR1 is LNHDA and CDR2 SQIVND (reference sequence). The V and J ends lost 3 bases and 5 bases, in that order; junction bases with no gene match: 4. CDR3 length: 15 residues.

V is TRBV15 and J is TRBJ1-3; 7 bases align to TRBD1. V lost 6 bases to trimming and J lost 2 bases; unmatched junction nucleotides: 16. The CDR3 has 18 residues. CDR1 is LNHNV, CDR2 YYDKDF, per germline (reference sequence). Here the CDR3 DNA reads TGTGCCACCAGGGAGATTCCCGGGACAGTCTACACTGGAAACACCATATATTTT. This sequence encodes CATREIPGTVYTGNTIYF. Combining the CDR3 with reference TRBV15 and TRBJ1-3 gives the whole variable domain DAMVIQNPRYQVTQFGKPVTLSCSQTLNHNVMYWYQQKSSQAPKLLFHYYDKDFNNEADTPDNFQSRRPNTSFCFLDIRSPGLGDTAMYLCATREIPGTVYTGNTIYFGEGSWLTVV.

The rearrangement uses TRBV15 and TRBJ2-2, with 10 nucleotides matching TRBD2. The germline gives CDR1 LNHNV, CDR2 YYDKDF (reference sequence). The J segment lost 4 bases and the V segment lost 0 bases, leaving 5 bases of the junction unmatched. The CDR3 has 17 amino acids. In DNA form, the CDR3 reads TGTGCCACCAGCAGAGAAGCTAGCGGGGGATCCACCGGGGAGCTGTTTTTT. Amino acid sequence: CATSREASGGSTGELFF.

In its sample, this clone was seen a few times. The rearrangement joins TRBV6-1 to TRBJ2-7; no clear D gene. Germline lookup yields CDR1 MNHNS and CDR2 SASEGT. This CDR3 is built from 13 residues. V shed 8 bases and J shed 3 bases, with 14 bases lying between them. The CDR3 sequence: CASLTFASYEQYF. CDR3 DNA sequence: TGTGCCAGCCTGACATTCGCGAGCTACGAGCAGTACTTC.

The chain couples TRBV10-3 to TRBJ1-6, with 7 bases aligning to TRBD1. After removal of 10 bases from V and 6 bases from J, the junction contained 15 bases not matched to a gene. The germline CDR1 and CDR2 sequences are ENHRY and SYGVKD. The CDR3 spans 16 residues. In DNA, the CDR3 is TGTGCCACGCGTCTCACAGGGGATGGTAGTAATTCACCCCTCCACTTT. This gives the protein CATRLTGDGSNSPLHF.

This sequence joins TRBV6-6 and TRBJ2-2; no clear D. Trimming removed 8 bases from V and 1 base from J, with 11 bases in between. The CDR3 runs to 14 residues. CDR1 and CDR2 (germline): MNHNY, SVGAGI (reference sequence). The CDR3 loop reads CASAPTENTGELFF. The CDR3 nucleotides are TGTGCCAGCGCCCCAACAGAGAACACCGGGGAGCTGTTTTTT.

This chain connects TRBV29-1 to TRBJ1-2, with D possibly being TRBD1 (5 bases). Germline CDR1 is SQVTM and CDR2 is ANQGSEA. V was clipped by 6 bases and J by 8 bases, with 19 bases between them. CDR3 length equals 13 residues. The chain's CDR3 is CSVQPWEGKGYTF. As DNA, the CDR3 is TGCAGCGTGCAACCTTGGGAGGGGAAGGGCTACACCTTC.

The gene calls are TRBV30 and TRBJ1-5, with D hard to call. V dropped 2 bases and J dropped 2 bases, with 7 bases sitting between them. CDR1 is GTSNPN and CDR2 is SVGIG in the germline V gene (reference sequence). The CDR3 extends over 13 amino acids. CDR3 protein: CAWSYKGNQPQHF. CDR3 in DNA: TGTGCCTGGAGTTACAAAGGCAATCAGCCCCAGCATTTT.

The J gene is TRBJ2-7, the V gene TRBV30, with D possibly TRBD2 on 5 matching bases. V lost 2 bases, J lost 7 bases, and 15 bases lay in between. CDR1 GTSNPN and CDR2 SVGIG come from the germline V gene (reference sequence). The CDR3 totals 13 residues. Here the CDR3 DNA reads TGTGCCTGGAGTTTAACCGGGATTCGGGAGCAGTACTTC. Translated, it gives CAWSLTGIREQYF.

The chain has TRBV9 and TRBJ1-2; 8 bases agree with TRBD1. Losses at the gene ends were 5 bases for V and 4 bases for J; bases not matched to a gene: 7. Germline loops: CDR1 SGDLS, CDR2 YYNGEE. This CDR3 is 14 amino acids long. Here the CDR3 DNA reads TGTGCCAGCAGATCCGGGACAGGTTCCTATGGCTACACCTTC. This translates into CASRSGTGSYGYTF.

V usage is TRBV11-2 and J usage is TRBJ2-7; tentatively, D is TRBD2 (5 bases). The CDR3 runs 14 residues. CDR1 and CDR2 (germline): SGHAT, FQNNGV. Trimming left V 4 bases short and J 0 bases short, with 10 bases between. The CDR3 nucleotides are TGTGCCAGCAGCTACCTGACTAACTCCTACGAGCAGTACTTC. Translation: CASSYLTNSYEQYF. Together with reference TRBV11-2 and TRBJ2-7, the CDR3 gives the full variable domain: EAGVAQSPRYKIIEKRQSVAFWCNPISGHATLYWYQQILGQGPKLLIQFQNNGVVDDSQLPKDRFSAERLKGVDSTLKIQPAKLEDSAVYLCASSYLTNSYEQYFGPGTRLTVT.

This chain uses TRBV29-1 with TRBJ1-1; D is ambiguous. Germline CDR1 SQVTM, CDR2 ANQGSEA. V dropped 6 bases and J dropped 1 base, with 9 bases sitting between them. CDR3 size: 12 residues. The CDR3 protein is CSVTGWNTEAFF. CDR3 nucleotides: TGCAGCGTGACGGGATGGAACACTGAAGCTTTCTTT.

This sequence joins TRBV7-9 and TRBJ1-1; 8 bases align to TRBD1. The J segment lost 3 bases and the V segment lost 5 bases, leaving 11 bases of the junction unmatched. The length of the CDR3 is 16 residues. Germline V lookup: CDR1 SEHNR, CDR2 FQNEAQ (reference sequence). The CDR3 coding sequence is TGTGCCAGCAGCCCCGCCCTGACAGGGGCGGACACTGAAGCTTTCTTT. Protein sequence: CASSPALTGADTEAFF.

This clone was picked up a small number of times. The chain links TRBV6-1 to TRBJ1-1, with 8 positions matching TRBD1. This CDR3 comprises 17 residues. Germline trimming cut 4 bases from V and 7 bases from J; bases unmatched to any gene: 17. CDR1 and CDR2 from the germline V gene are MNHNS and SASEGT. The CDR3 DNA follows: TGTGCCAGCAGTGCAAGGCCCGGGACAGGCTGGCCAGGTGAAGCTTTCTTT. Its translation: CASSARPGTGWPGEAFF.

The V gene is TRBV25-1, the J gene TRBJ1-4; possible D gene TRBD1, 6 bases. CDR3 length: 14 amino acids. The V end was cut by 3 bases, the J end by 5 bases, with 10 bases between. Germline CDR1 MGHDK, CDR2 SYGVNS. DNA of the CDR3: TGTGCCAGCAGTGAGAGACAGGCGAATGAAAAACTGTTTTTT. It translates to CASSERQANEKLFF.

J is TRBJ2-7 and V is TRBV28; 8 bases match TRBD1. Germline CDR1 reads MDHEN; CDR2 reads SYDVKM. The CDR3 is made up of 14 amino acids. Trimming removed 8 bases from V and 1 base from J; junction bases left unmatched: 7. In DNA form, the CDR3 reads TGTGCCAGCTTAACGACAGGGGAGTCCTACGAGCAGTACTTC. Its translation is CASLTTGESYEQYF.

The chain employs TRBV7-2 and TRBJ1-2; no definite D call. This CDR3 region has 13 residues. With 1 base removed from V and 8 bases from J, the gap between germline ends came to 11 bases. Looked up from germline, CDR1 is SGHTA and CDR2 is FQGNSA. In DNA, the CDR3 is TGTGCCAGCAGCTTAGTCAGGCCCTACGGCTACACCTTC. As protein: CASSLVRPYGYTF. The variable domain in full, completed from reference TRBV7-2 and TRBJ1-2, reads GAGVSQSPSNKVTEKGKDVELRCDPISGHTALYWYRQSLGQGLEFLIYFQGNSAPDKSGLPSDRFSAERTGGSVSTLTIQRTQQEDSAVYLCASSLVRPYGYTFGSGTRLTVV.

The genes are TRBV10-3 and TRBJ1-4; tentatively, D is TRBD1 (6 bases). Germline CDR1 reads ENHRY; CDR2 reads SYGVKD. Trimming removed 8 bases at V and 5 bases at J, with 15 bases between. This CDR3 comprises 14 residues. For the CDR3, the DNA is TGTGCCATCCGTCCAGGGGACGAAAATGAAAAACTGTTTTTT. It yields the protein CAIRPGDENEKLFF.

The gene calls are TRBV7-2 and TRBJ2-5; 12 bases are shared with TRBD2. The J call may be wrong; the DNA end is better matched by TRBJ2-7. CDR1 SGHTA and CDR2 FQGNSA come from the germline V gene. This CDR3 has 15 residues. Here the CDR3 DNA reads TGTGCCAGCAGGTTCGGACTAGCGGGGACCTACGAGCAGTACTTC. Protein product: CASRFGLAGTYEQYF.

The chain carries TRBV25-1 and TRBJ2-7, with TRBD1 identical over 11 bases. The CDR3 is 16 amino acids. With V trimmed by 4 bases and J by 7 bases, 12 bases remained unmatched. CDR1 is MGHDK and CDR2 is SYGVNS in the germline V gene. The CDR3 coding sequence is TGTGCCAGCAGTGGGTTAGGGGGACAGGGGGTGGGGGAGCAGTACTTC. Amino acids: CASSGLGGQGVGEQYF.